The present TCR beta chain was sequenced within a study of blood T cell repertoires in COVID-19. Study details: The study drew acute and convalescent COVID-19 samples from the United States, Italy and Spain.

This CDR3 is built from 15 residues. CDR1 and CDR2 (germline): ENHRY, SYGVKD. V lost 2 bases and J lost 2, with 12 bases in between. Original data processing: Amplification with reference gene primers provided the estimates of nucleated cell counts. Generated by immunoSEQ multiplex PCR, the TCRdb table keeps only in-frame clones and is missing some. V, J and clone size reflect that table, while D and trimming were determined from the DNA. Here the sample spans some 150,000 clones, approximately 90% being singletons. The sequencing sample was made of peripheral blood. The genes are TRBV10-3 and TRBJ1-2; D not resolved. The sequence came from a woman aged 50 to 60 with active or convalescent COVID-19. The CDR3 here is CAISEPMKENYGYTF. In DNA form, the CDR3 reads TGTGCCATCAGTGAGCCCATGAAGGAGAACTATGGCTACACCTTC.